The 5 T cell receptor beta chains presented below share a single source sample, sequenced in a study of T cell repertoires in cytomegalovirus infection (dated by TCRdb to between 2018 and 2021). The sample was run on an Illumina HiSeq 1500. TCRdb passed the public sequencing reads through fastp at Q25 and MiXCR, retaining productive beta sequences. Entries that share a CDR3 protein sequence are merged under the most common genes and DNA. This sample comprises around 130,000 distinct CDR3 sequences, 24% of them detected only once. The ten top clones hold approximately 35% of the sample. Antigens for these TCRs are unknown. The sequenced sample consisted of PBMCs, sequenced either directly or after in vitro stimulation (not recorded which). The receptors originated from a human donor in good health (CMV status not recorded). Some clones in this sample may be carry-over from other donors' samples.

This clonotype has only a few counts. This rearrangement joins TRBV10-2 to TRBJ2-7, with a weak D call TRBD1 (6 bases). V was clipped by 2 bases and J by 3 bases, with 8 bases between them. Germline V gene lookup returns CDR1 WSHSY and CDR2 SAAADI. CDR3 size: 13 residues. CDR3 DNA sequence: TGCGCCAGCAGTGAGGCACAGGGCTACGAGCAGTACGTC. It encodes CASSEAQGYEQYV.

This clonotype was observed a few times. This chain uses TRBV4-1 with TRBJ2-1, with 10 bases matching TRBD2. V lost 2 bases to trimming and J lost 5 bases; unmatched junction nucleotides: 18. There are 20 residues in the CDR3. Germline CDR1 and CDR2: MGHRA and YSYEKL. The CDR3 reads CASSQLLGSGRPWGNNEQFF. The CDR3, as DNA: TGCGCCAGCAGCCAACTGCTTGGTAGCGGGAGGCCCTGGGGGAACAATGAGCAGTTCTTC.

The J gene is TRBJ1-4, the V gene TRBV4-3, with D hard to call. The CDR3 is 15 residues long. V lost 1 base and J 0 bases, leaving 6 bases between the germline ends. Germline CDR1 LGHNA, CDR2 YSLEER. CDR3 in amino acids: CASSQARTTNEKLFF. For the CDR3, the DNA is TGCGCCAGCAGCCAAGCGAGAACAACTAATGAAAAACTGTTTTTT.

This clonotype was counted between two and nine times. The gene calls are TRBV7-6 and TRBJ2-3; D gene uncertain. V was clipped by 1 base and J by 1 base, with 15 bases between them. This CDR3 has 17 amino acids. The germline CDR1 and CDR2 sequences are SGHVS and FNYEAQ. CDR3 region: CASSLGPLRRRTDTQYF. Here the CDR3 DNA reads TGTGCCAGCAGCTTAGGGCCTCTTAGACGACGCACAGATACGCAGTATTTT.

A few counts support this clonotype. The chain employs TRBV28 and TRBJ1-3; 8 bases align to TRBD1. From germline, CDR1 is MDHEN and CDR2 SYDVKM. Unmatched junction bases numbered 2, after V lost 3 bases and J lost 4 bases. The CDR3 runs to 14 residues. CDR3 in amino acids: CASSFGDRGNTIYF. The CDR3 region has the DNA TGTGCCAGCAGTTTCGGGGACAGGGGAAACACCATATATTTT.